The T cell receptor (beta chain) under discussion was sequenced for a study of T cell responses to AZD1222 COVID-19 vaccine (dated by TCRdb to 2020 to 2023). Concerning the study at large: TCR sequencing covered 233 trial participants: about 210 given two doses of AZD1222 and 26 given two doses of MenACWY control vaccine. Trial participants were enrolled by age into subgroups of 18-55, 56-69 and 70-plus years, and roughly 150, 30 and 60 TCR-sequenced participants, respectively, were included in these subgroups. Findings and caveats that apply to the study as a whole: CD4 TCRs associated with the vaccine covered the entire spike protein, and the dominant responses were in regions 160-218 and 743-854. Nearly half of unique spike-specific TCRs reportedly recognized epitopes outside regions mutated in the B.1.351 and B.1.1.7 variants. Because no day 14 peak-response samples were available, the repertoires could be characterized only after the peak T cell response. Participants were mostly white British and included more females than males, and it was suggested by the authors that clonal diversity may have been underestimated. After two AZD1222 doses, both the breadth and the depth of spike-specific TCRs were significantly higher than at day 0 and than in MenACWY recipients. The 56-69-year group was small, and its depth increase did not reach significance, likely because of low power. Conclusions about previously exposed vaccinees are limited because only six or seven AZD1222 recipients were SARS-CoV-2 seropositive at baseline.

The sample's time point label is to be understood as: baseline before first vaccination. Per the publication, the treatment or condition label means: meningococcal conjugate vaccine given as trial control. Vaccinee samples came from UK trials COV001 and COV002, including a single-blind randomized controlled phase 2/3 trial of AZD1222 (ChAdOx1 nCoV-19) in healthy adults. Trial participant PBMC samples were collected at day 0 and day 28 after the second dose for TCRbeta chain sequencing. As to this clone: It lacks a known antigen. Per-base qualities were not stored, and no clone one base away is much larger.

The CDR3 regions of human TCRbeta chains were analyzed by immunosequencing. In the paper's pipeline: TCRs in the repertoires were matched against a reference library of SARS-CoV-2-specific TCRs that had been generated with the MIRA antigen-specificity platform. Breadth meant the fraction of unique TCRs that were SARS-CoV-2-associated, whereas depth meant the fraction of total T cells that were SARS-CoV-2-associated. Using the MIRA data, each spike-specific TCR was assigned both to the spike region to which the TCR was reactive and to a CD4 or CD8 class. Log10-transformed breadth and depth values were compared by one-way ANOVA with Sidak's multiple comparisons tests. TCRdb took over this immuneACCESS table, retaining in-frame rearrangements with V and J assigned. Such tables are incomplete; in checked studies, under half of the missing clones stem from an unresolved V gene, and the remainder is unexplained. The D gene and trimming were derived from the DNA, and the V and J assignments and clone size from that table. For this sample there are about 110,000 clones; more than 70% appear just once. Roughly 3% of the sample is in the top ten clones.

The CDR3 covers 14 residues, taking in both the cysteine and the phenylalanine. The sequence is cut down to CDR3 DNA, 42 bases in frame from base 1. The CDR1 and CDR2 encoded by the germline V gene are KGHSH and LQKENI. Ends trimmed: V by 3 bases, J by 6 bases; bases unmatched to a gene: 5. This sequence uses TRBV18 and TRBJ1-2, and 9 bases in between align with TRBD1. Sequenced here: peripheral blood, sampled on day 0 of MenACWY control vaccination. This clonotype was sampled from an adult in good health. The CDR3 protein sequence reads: CASSPSRTGDGYTF. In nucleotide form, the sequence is TGTGCCAGCTCACCCTCCAGGACAGGGGATGGCTACACCTTC.